Below, one T cell receptor (beta chain) is given with its context. CDR1 is LNHNV and CDR2 is YYDKDF in the germline V gene (reference sequence). With V trimmed by 1 base and J by 3 bases, 5 bases remained unmatched. The CDR3 consists of 16 residues. The source of the sample is a study of lymphopenia after photon versus proton radiotherapy. Libraries were prepared by immunoSEQ multiplex PCR; TCRdb keeps only in-frame clonotypes and omits some of them. The table shows 39,000 or so clones, with roughly nine tenths occurring only once. Material: peripheral blood, obtained from a patient treated with photon-based radiotherapy. This sequence was found in a man aged 60 to 75 with cholangiocarcinoma. This chain uses TRBV15 with TRBJ2-7; TRBD1 agrees at 11 bases. CDR3 sequence (DNA): TGTGCCACCAGCAGAGGCCCGGACAGGGGGCACTACGAGCAGTACTTC. Translation: CATSRGPDRGHYEQYF.